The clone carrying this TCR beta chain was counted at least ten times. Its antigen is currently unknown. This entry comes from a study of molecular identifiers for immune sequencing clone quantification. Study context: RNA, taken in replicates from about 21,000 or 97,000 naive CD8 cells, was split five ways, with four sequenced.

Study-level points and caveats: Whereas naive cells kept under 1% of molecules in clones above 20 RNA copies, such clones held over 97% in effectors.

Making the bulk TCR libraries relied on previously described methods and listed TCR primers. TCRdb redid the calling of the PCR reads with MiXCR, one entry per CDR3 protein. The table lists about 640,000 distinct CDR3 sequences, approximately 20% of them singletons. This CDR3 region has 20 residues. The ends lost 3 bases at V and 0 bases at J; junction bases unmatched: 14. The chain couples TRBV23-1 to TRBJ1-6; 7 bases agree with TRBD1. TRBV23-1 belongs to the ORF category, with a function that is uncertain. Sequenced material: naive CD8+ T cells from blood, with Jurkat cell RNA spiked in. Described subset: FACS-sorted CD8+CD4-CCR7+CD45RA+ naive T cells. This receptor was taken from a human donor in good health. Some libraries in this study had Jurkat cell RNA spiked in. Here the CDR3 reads CASSHYWTGLPSSYNSPLHF. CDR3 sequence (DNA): TGCGCCAGCAGTCACTATTGGACAGGTCTTCCGAGCTCCTATAATTCACCCCTCCACTTT.